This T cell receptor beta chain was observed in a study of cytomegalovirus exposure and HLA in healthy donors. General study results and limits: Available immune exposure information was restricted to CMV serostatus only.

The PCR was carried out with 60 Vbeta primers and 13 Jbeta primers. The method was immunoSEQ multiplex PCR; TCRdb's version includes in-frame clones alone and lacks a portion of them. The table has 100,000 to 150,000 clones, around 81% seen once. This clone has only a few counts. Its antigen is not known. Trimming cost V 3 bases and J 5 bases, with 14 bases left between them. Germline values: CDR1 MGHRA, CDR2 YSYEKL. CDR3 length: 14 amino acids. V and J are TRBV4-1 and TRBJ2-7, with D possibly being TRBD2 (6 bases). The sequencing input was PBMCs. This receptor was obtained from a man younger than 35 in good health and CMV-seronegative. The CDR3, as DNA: TGCGCCAGCAGCCAGCTTGGGGACTTGGACGAGCAGTACTTC. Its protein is CASSQLGDLDEQYF.